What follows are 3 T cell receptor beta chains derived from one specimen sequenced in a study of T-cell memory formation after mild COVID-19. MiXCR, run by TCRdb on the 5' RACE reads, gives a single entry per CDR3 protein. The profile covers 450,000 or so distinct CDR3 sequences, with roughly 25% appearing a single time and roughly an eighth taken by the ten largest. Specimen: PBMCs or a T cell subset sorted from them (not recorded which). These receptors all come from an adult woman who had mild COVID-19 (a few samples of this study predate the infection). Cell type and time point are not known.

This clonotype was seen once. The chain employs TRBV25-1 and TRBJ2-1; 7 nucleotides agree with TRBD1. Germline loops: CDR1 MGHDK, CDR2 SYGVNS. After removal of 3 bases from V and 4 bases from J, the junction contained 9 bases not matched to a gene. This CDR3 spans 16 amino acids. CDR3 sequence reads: CASSDSPGQLYNEQFF. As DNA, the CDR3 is TGTGCCAGCAGTGACTCACCGGGACAGCTATACAATGAGCAGTTCTTC.

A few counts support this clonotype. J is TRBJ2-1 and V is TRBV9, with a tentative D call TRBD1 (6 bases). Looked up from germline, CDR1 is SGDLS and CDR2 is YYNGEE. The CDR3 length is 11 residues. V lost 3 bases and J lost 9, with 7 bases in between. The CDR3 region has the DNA TGTGCCAGCAGCGAGGGGGTTGAGCAGTTCTTC. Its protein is CASSEGVEQFF. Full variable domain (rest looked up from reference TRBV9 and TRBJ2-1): DSGVTQTPKHLITATGQRVTLRCSPRSGDLSVYWYQQSLDQGLQFLIQYYNGEERAKGNILERFSAQQFPDLHSELNLSSLELGDSALYFCASSEGVEQFFGPGTRLTVL.

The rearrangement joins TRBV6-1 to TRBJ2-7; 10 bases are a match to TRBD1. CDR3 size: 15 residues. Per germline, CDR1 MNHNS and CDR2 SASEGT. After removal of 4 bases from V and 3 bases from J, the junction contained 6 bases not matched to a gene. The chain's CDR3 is CASSVRDRGGYEQYF. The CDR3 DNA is TGTGCCAGCAGTGTCCGGGACAGGGGAGGCTACGAGCAGTACTTC.